These 22 T cell receptor beta chains were sequenced from one sample in a study of response to subunit inactivated influenza vaccine. MiXCR, applied by TCRdb to the RT-PCR reads, yields one record per CDR3 protein. The sample lists about 530,000 distinct CDR3 sequences, roughly 13% occurring once. Material: PBMCs from blood, obtained about 40 days after vaccination. The source of these receptors is a man between 50 and 59 years old who received an inactivated influenza vaccine.

This clonotype showed up many times. The J gene is TRBJ2-1, the V gene TRBV29-1, with D tentatively TRBD2 (6 bases). The V gene's germline CDR1 is SQVTM and CDR2 ANQGSEA. This CDR3 comprises 14 residues. DNA of the CDR3: TGCAGTTTTAATCCCCCTAGCGTAAACAATGAGCAGTTCTTC. This encodes CSFNPPSVNNEQFF.

V is TRBV7-3 and J is TRBJ2-3; 8 bases match TRBD2. The CDR3 totals 15 residues. V lost 3 bases, J lost 4 bases, and 6 bases stayed unmatched. CDR1 and CDR2 from the germline V gene are SGHTA and FQGTGA. The CDR3 sequence: CASSFGAGASDTQYF. Written as DNA, the CDR3 is TGTGCCAGCAGCTTTGGAGCGGGAGCGTCAGATACGCAGTATTTT.

V is TRBV27 and J is TRBJ2-2; 11 nucleotides align to TRBD1. With V trimmed by 2 bases and J by 2 bases, 7 bases remained unmatched. Germline V gene lookup returns CDR1 MNHEY and CDR2 SMNVEV (reference sequence). This CDR3 is built from 18 residues. As DNA, the CDR3 is TGTGCCAGCAGTTTAATAGTCGGACAGGGGGCTAACACCGGGGAGCTGTTTTTT. Amino acid sequence: CASSLIVGQGANTGELFF.

This clonotype was picked up many times. The chain uses TRBV5-1 and TRBJ2-3, with TRBD2 matching over 7 bases. V lost 2 bases, J lost 2 bases, and 8 bases stayed unmatched. The CDR3 sequence is 16 residues long. Germline CDR1 SGHRS, CDR2 YFSETQ. CDR3 in DNA: TGCGCCAGCAGCTTCGGAGCGGGGACTATCACAGATACGCAGTATTTT. This gives the protein CASSFGAGTITDTQYF.

In its sample, this clonotype was seen a few times. This rearrangement joins TRBV12-3 or TRBV12-4 to TRBJ1-1; D is uncertain. The CDR3 has 14 amino acids. V dropped 7 bases and J dropped 2 bases, with 14 bases sitting between them. The CDR3 DNA reads as TGTGCCAGCACCCCGGGATTTCGAAACACTGAAGCTTTCTTT. As protein: CASTPGFRNTEAFF.

This clonotype was observed a handful of times. V is TRBV6-1 and J is TRBJ1-2, with D unclear. The CDR3 covers 17 residues. V lost 2 bases to trimming and J lost 0 bases, with 16 bases between them. Per the germline V gene, CDR1 is MNHNS and CDR2 is SASEGT. The CDR3 loop reads CASSEYKASATNYGYTF. In DNA, the CDR3 is TGTGCCAGCAGTGAATACAAGGCTTCAGCTACTAACTATGGCTACACCTTC.

This clonotype was found many times. The gene calls are TRBV7-9 and TRBJ2-7; D assignment may be TRBD1 or TRBD2 (5 bases each). The germline V gene has CDR1 SEHNR and CDR2 FQNEAQ (reference sequence). V was cut by 5 bases and J by 5 bases, with 13 bases left in between. There are 13 residues in the CDR3. The CDR3, as DNA: TGTGCCAGCAGCCTTCGCAGGGACCACGAGCAGTACTTC. Amino acid sequence: CASSLRRDHEQYF.

Regarding this clonotype: Compared with germline, one end of the junction differs, possibly owing to a read error. For the CDR3, the DNA is TGTGCCAGCAGGGCTGAGGAGGTGTCCTACGAGCCGTACTTC. Protein sequence: CASRAEEVSYEPYF. The chain has TRBV12-3 or TRBV12-4 and TRBJ2-7, with D tentatively TRBD2 (5 bases). The CDR3 is made up of 14 amino acids.

This clonotype appeared a few times. The V gene is TRBV5-1, the J gene TRBJ2-1; 9 nucleotides agree with TRBD2. Germline V gene lookup returns CDR1 SGHRS and CDR2 YFSETQ. The CDR3 runs to 16 residues. Trimming at V came to 0 bases and at J to 8 bases, leaving 9 bases not matched to a gene. This CDR3 reads CASSLALAGGLDEQFF. The CDR3 DNA is TGCGCCAGCAGCTTGGCCCTTGCGGGGGGGTTGGATGAGCAGTTCTTC.

CDR3 in amino acids: CASSLIVAEQFF. CDR3 bases: TGTGCCAGCAGCTTGATAGTCGCTGAGCAGTTCTTC. The chain couples TRBV5-5 to TRBJ2-1, with D unclear. Germline CDR1 SGHKS, CDR2 YYEKEE (reference sequence). V was trimmed by 1 base and J by 9 bases, leaving 8 bases between them. There are 12 residues in the CDR3.

The chain links TRBV20-1 to TRBJ1-2; D possibly corresponds to TRBD1 (5 bases). V was clipped by 6 bases and J by 10 bases, with 15 bases between them. This CDR3 comprises 11 residues. Germline CDR1 is DFQATT and CDR2 is SNEGSKA (reference sequence). CDR3 coding DNA: TGCAGTGCCACCGACCGGGACTACTACACCTTC. Translating gives CSATDRDYYTF.

This clonotype was recorded at least ten times. The chain combines TRBV20-1 with TRBJ2-7, with TRBD2 matching 8 bases. The CDR3 totals 13 residues. V lost 7 bases and J lost 2; bases outside the gene matches: 7. The V gene's germline CDR1 is DFQATT and CDR2 SNEGSKA (reference sequence). CDR3 in amino acids: CSVRLAYAYEQYF. CDR3 DNA: TGCAGTGTCAGACTAGCGTACGCCTACGAGCAGTACTTC.

The CDR3 bases are TGTGCCAGCAGGGCTAGCGCTCCGAGCTCCTACAATGAGCAGTTCTTC. This sequence encodes CASRASAPSSYNEQFF. The chain joins TRBV7-2 to TRBJ2-1; tentative D call: TRBD2 (6 bases). In germline, CDR1 is SGHTA, CDR2 FQGNSA. The CDR3 runs to 16 residues. V was trimmed by 6 bases and J by 0 bases, leaving 15 bases between them.

This clonotype was seen a few times. The junction differs from germline at one of its ends, possibly a read error. The J gene is TRBJ1-1, the V gene TRBV5-1, with D maybe TRBD1 (5 bases). This CDR3 spans 11 amino acids. Germline assignment: CDR1 SGHRS and CDR2 YFSETQ. This chain's CDR3 is CASSGGTEVFF. CDR3 DNA: TGCGCCAGCAGCGGGGGGACTGAAGTTTTCTTT.

This clonotype came up a few times. The DNA for the CDR3 is TGTGCCAGCAGCCGACAGGGCGGGGCGGGCTCCTACGAGCAGTACTTC. Encoded protein: CASSRQGGAGSYEQYF. This chain links TRBV7-9 with TRBJ2-7, with TRBD1 as a possible D gene (7 bases). Germline V gene data show CDR1 as SEHNR and CDR2 as FQNEAQ (reference sequence). This CDR3 spans 16 amino acids. Trimming removed 5 bases at V and 0 bases at J, with 17 bases between.

This clonotype was seen only a few times. The chain couples TRBV15 to TRBJ2-5; the match to TRBD2 covers 13 bases. Germline assignment: CDR1 LNHNV and CDR2 YYDKDF (reference sequence). Trimming removed 0 bases from V and 2 bases from J; junction bases left unmatched: 12. CDR3 length: 20 residues. Here the CDR3 reads CATSRDRGRLAGGQQETQYF. The CDR3 DNA reads as TGTGCCACCAGCAGAGATAGGGGAAGACTAGCGGGAGGCCAACAAGAGACCCAGTACTTC. The full variable domain, its missing parts supplied by reference TRBV15 and TRBJ2-5, is DAMVIQNPRYQVTQFGKPVTLSCSQTLNHNVMYWYQQKSSQAPKLLFHYYDKDFNNEADTPDNFQSRRPNTSFCFLDIRSPGLGDTAMYLCATSRDRGRLAGGQQETQYFGPGTRLLVL.

In this sample, this clonotype turned up many times. The chain joins TRBV5-5 to TRBJ2-3, with D tentatively TRBD2 (6 bases). Between the trimmed V and J ends, which lost 4 bases and 6 bases, there was a span of 12 bases. This CDR3 spans 13 amino acids. CDR1 and CDR2 (germline): SGHKS, YYEKEE (reference sequence). The DNA of the CDR3 is TGTGCCAGCAGCGTCGGGACTCCCGATACGCAGTATTTT. The encoded protein is CASSVGTPDTQYF.

This clonotype came up a few times. V is TRBV6-5 and J is TRBJ2-6; weak D call: TRBD1 (6 bases). Germline V gene sequence: CDR1 MNHEY, CDR2 SVGAGI. V lost 2 bases to trimming and J lost 2 bases, with 7 bases between them. The CDR3 is made up of 15 amino acids. The CDR3 DNA reads TGTGCCAGCAGTTACGGACAGCCTGGGGCCAACGTCCTGACTTTC. It codes for CASSYGQPGANVLTF.

This clonotype occurred many times. The chain uses TRBV6-2 or TRBV6-3 and TRBJ2-1; the match to TRBD2 covers 9 bases. Germline trimming cut 7 bases from V and 9 bases from J; bases unmatched to any gene: 10. This CDR3 has 14 residues. CDR1 and CDR2 (germline): MNHEY, SVGEGT. CDR3 in amino acids: CASTPVAGVSEQFF. CDR3 nucleotide sequence: TGTGCCAGCACCCCAGTAGCGGGAGTTTCTGAGCAGTTCTTC.

This clonotype was observed a few times. The chain employs TRBV7-2 and TRBJ2-7, with 7 bases identical to TRBD2. CDR1 and CDR2 from the germline V gene are SGHTA and FQGNSA. After removal of 5 bases from V and 2 bases from J, the junction contained 12 bases not matched to a gene. The CDR3 totals 16 residues. Written as DNA, the CDR3 is TGTGCCAGCAGCGGATTCGAGCGGGGAAACACCTACGAGCAGTACTTC. Translation: CASSGFERGNTYEQYF.

CDR3 DNA: TGTGCCAGCAGCCCGAGGACAGGGACCCTTAACTATGGCTACACCTTC. Protein sequence: CASSPRTGTLNYGYTF. The rearrangement links TRBV3-1 to TRBJ1-2, with 8 bases fitting TRBD1. CDR1 is LGHDT and CDR2 is YNNKEL in the germline V gene (reference sequence). The CDR3 covers 16 residues. Germline trimming cut 4 bases from V and 1 base from J; bases unmatched to any gene: 8.

This chain uses TRBV20-1 with TRBJ2-1; D is perhaps TRBD2 (6 bases). This CDR3 region has 15 residues. Germline V gives CDR1 DFQATT, CDR2 SNEGSKA (reference sequence). The V end was cut by 5 bases, the J end by 0 bases, with 14 bases between. The CDR3 DNA follows: TGCAGTGCTCCGCAGGCGGGGCGCTCCTACAATGAGCAGTTCTTC. This sequence encodes CSAPQAGRSYNEQFF.